These T cell receptor beta chains were read from a single sample in a study of CD8+ T cells in alopecia areata. Using immunoSEQ multiplex PCR, the repertoire was profiled, and TCRdb retains in-frame clones only, with some absent. Counted here are about 190,000 clones, approximately 56% occurring once; the ten biggest clones make up less than 0.8%. The specimen comprised CD4+ T cells sorted from blood, sampled at week 4, from a patient treated with tofacitinib. These receptors were taken from a human donor with alopecia areata. CDR3s include the opening cysteine and the closing phenylalanine or tryptophan. Fields, in order: clone size, V gene, J gene, CDR3 length, D gene, CDR3 DNA, CDR3 protein. D genes are given only for firm matches. For some rows the clone size is stated as once, few or many, or as a class when expanded; others skip it.

>-|TRBV30|TRBJ2-2|17|TRBD2
TGTGCCTGGAGTGTAATAGCGGGAGGGCCGGGCACCGGGGAGCTGTTTTTT
CAWSVIAGGPGTGELFF
>once|TRBV30|TRBJ2-5|13|-
TGTGCCTGGAGTGTGTGGGTCGGGGAGACCCAGTACTTC
CAWSVWVGETQYF
>few|TRBV29-1|TRBJ1-5|13|-
TGCAGCGTTGTTACAGCGTCTAATCAGCCCCAGCATTTT
CSVVTASNQPQHF
>-|TRBV30|TRBJ2-1|13|TRBD2
TGTGCCTGGTCGAGCGGGGGGCAAAATGAGCAGTTCTTC
CAWSSGGQNEQFF
>-|TRBV5-1|TRBJ2-7|15|TRBD2
TGCGCCAGCAGCTTCGTAGCGGGACCCTCCTACGAGCAGTACTTC
CASSFVAGPSYEQYF
>-|TRBV4-3|TRBJ1-3|16|-
TGCGCCAGCAGCCAAGGGGAGACAGGTCATAGAAACACCATATATTTT
CASSQGETGHRNTIYF
>-|TRBV5-1|TRBJ1-5|18|TRBD1
TGCGCCAGCAGCTCGGGACAGAGTCGTTTCTTCAGCAATCAGCCCCAGCATTTT
CASSSGQSRFFSNQPQHF
>once|TRBV27|TRBJ2-7|14|TRBD2
TGTGCCAGCAGTCCCCCGGGAGCGGGAGGTGAGCAGTACTTC
CASSPPGAGGEQYF
>-|TRBV6-6|TRBJ2-3|14|-
TGTGCCAGCAGTGAGTCGACCAGTTCAGATACGCAGTATTTT
CASSESTSSDTQYF
>-|TRBV5-4|TRBJ2-7|13|-
TGTGCCAGCAGCTTGTCAGGGGCGGGGGAGCAGTACTTC
CASSLSGAGEQYF
>-|TRBV11-2|TRBJ1-1|13|-
TGTGCCGGCTCGTGGTCTGGCGGCACTGAAGCTTTCTTT
CAGSWSGGTEAFF
>-|TRBV9|TRBJ1-1|13|-
TGTGCCAGCAGCTCAGGGTTCGGGGCTGAAGCTTTCTTT
CASSSGFGAEAFF
>-|TRBV29-1|TRBJ2-7|10|-
TGCAGCGTTGTTCTCGGGCTGCAGTACTTC
CSVVLGLQYF
>-|TRBV5-1|TRBJ2-2|16|-
TGCGCCAGCAGCTTAACAGGGAACGTCGTTGACGGGGAGCTGTTTTTT
CASSLTGNVVDGELFF
>-|TRBV25-1|TRBJ2-5|16|-
TGTGCCAGCAGTGCTGGGAGACAGAGAAACAAAGAGACCCAGTACTTC
CASSAGRQRNKETQYF
>-|TRBV29-1|TRBJ2-2|14|-
TGCAGCGTTGAGGGGCGAAGGGGCACCGGGGAGCTGTTTTTT
CSVEGRRGTGELFF
>once|TRBV19|TRBJ2-7|15|TRBD2
TGTGCCAGTAGTATAGGAAGCGGGAGACCCTACGAGCAGTACTTC
CASSIGSGRPYEQYF
>-|TRBV27|TRBJ2-1|14|-
TGTGCCAGCAGTCGGCGGGGCCTTTACAATGAGCAGTTCTTC
CASSRRGLYNEQFF
>-|TRBV7-9|TRBJ2-4|11|-
TGTGCCAGCAGCCCCTTGGACATTCAGTACTTC
CASSPLDIQYF